A selection of T cell receptor beta chains follows, all from one sample in a study of cytomegalovirus exposure and HLA in healthy donors. Libraries were prepared by immunoSEQ multiplex PCR; TCRdb keeps only in-frame clonotypes and omits some of them. The sample contains over 150,000 clones, roughly 82% of which appear only once. Sequencing was carried out using PBMCs. The receptors originated from a girl between 10 and 17 years old in good health and CMV-seropositive. Both conserved end residues are part of each CDR3. D genes are given only for firm matches. Part of the rows lack a size; the others show once, few, many or a class for expanded clones.

abundance	v_gene	j_gene	d_gene	CDR3aa	CDR3nt
-	TRBV7-2	TRBJ1-2	-	CASSLVPGVNYGYTF	TGTGCCAGCAGCTTAGTCCCGGGGGTGAACTATGGCTACACCTTC
-	TRBV4-2	TRBJ2-2	TRBD2	CASSIQDNSGRVIAGELFF	TGTGCCAGCAGCATCCAGGATAATAGCGGGAGAGTAATCGCCGGGGAGCTGTTTTTT
few	TRBV7-8	TRBJ1-1	-	CASSYNRADTEAFF	TGTGCCAGCAGCTATAACAGGGCCGACACTGAAGCTTTCTTT
-	TRBV21-1	TRBJ2-2	-	CASSKPRGNTNTGELFF	TGTGCCAGCAGCAAGCCAAGGGGCAATACGAACACCGGGGAGCTGTTTTTT
-	TRBV2	TRBJ2-2	-	CASSARTPNTGELFF	TGTGCCAGCAGTGCCCGGACACCGAACACCGGGGAGCTGTTTTTT
few	TRBV29-1	TRBJ2-5	TRBD2	CSVIRGEETQYF	TGCAGCGTTATTCGGGGGGAAGAGACCCAGTACTTC
-	TRBV28	TRBJ2-7	-	CASALEPYEQYF	TGTGCCAGCGCCTTAGAGCCTTACGAGCAGTACTTC
-	TRBV19	TRBJ1-5	-	CASQIYSNQPQHF	TGTGCCAGTCAAATCTATAGCAATCAGCCCCAGCATTTT
-	TRBV18	TRBJ2-7	TRBD1	CASSPSKGAGNEQYF	TGTGCCAGCTCACCTTCTAAGGGGGCTGGCAACGAGCAGTACTTC
-	TRBV11-2	TRBJ2-7	-	CASSLSGSYEQYF	TGTGCCAGCAGCCTCAGCGGCTCCTACGAGCAGTACTTC
-	TRBV7-8	TRBJ2-3	-	CASSLEFVDGAEDTQYF	TGTGCCAGCAGCTTAGAGTTTGTAGATGGGGCTGAAGATACGCAGTATTTT
-	TRBV6-5	TRBJ2-5	-	CASSESGGFETQYF	TGTGCCAGCAGTGAGTCGGGGGGCTTCGAGACCCAGTACTTC
-	TRBV7-2	TRBJ2-6	TRBD1	CASSLGDSSGANVLTF	TGTGCCAGCAGCTTAGGGGACAGCTCTGGGGCCAACGTCCTGACTTTC
-	TRBV18	TRBJ2-5	TRBD2	CASSPPGVAGETQYF	TGTGCCAGCTCACCACCCGGGGTAGCGGGCGAGACCCAGTACTTC
-	TRBV4-3	TRBJ2-2	TRBD1	CASSQDAGTANTGELFF	TGCGCCAGCAGCCAAGACGCCGGGACAGCGAACACCGGGGAGCTGTTTTTT
-	TRBV5-4	TRBJ1-1	-	CASSFLQGVGNTEAFF	TGTGCCAGCAGCTTTCTTCAGGGCGTCGGGAACACTGAAGCTTTCTTT
-	TRBV27	TRBJ1-5	-	CASSALGAVSNQPQHF	TGTGCCAGCAGTGCTCTGGGGGCAGTGAGCAATCAGCCCCAGCATTTT
once	TRBV27	TRBJ1-1	TRBD1	CASSRPGTVNTEAFF	TGTGCCAGCAGTAGGCCCGGGACAGTGAACACTGAAGCTTTCTTT
-	TRBV28	TRBJ1-1	-	CASSLLQEAFF	TGTGCCAGCAGTTTATTACAGGAAGCTTTCTTT
-	TRBV7-9	TRBJ2-7	TRBD2	CASSPTSVSYEQYF	TGTGCCAGCAGCCCAACTAGCGTGTCATACGAGCAGTACTTC